Listed below are T cell receptor beta chains from one sample, sequenced in a study of chemoradiotherapy in HPV16-positive cancers. Sequencing was performed with immunoSEQ multiplex PCR; in TCRdb, only in-frame clones are kept and a portion is missing. The sample includes roughly 21,000 clones, around 87% of them seen just once. Sequenced material: blood, taken from a patient who underwent chemoradiotherapy. These receptors all come from a human donor with HPV-associated anogenital cancer. Each CDR3 is given with its conserved first and last residue. The D gene is left open where the match is weak.

d_gene	v_gene	j_gene	CDR3aa
-	TRBV4-3	TRBJ1-4	CASSYYIGAGNEKLFF
TRBD1	TRBV9	TRBJ2-2	CASSGDRGQTGELFF
TRBD2	TRBV7-2	TRBJ2-3	CASSLEGREGYTQYF
TRBD2	TRBV19	TRBJ2-7	CASGRGVSYEQYF
-	TRBV18	TRBJ1-2	CASSPDRSYGYTF
-	TRBV19	TRBJ2-1	CASSGLIYNEQFF
-	TRBV7-7	TRBJ2-7	CASSLQDSTDEQYF
-	TRBV7-2	TRBJ2-2	CASSLTGELFF
-	TRBV7-2	TRBJ2-7	CASSSGRRPGEQYF
TRBD2	TRBV5-1	TRBJ2-7	CASSLAGLAGTYEQYF
TRBD2	TRBV11-3	TRBJ2-7	CASSFLGLAVTGEQYF
TRBD1	TRBV5-4	TRBJ2-1	CASSLGTGVAWEQFF
-	TRBV10-3	TRBJ1-5	CAISESIGNQPQHF
-	TRBV7-8	TRBJ1-1	CATTLIPVNTEAFF
TRBD2	TRBV6-5	TRBJ2-5	CASSPPLAGQETQYF
TRBD1	TRBV18	TRBJ2-5	CASSPNRGQETQYF
-	TRBV11-2	TRBJ2-7	CASSLEGGRPQLLQYEQYF
TRBD2	TRBV29-1	TRBJ2-5	CSVGGRHANGGETQYF
-	TRBV19	TRBJ1-3	CASRPSGGGHGNTIYF
-	TRBV6-5	TRBJ1-3	CASSYSRWGENTIYF
-	TRBV6-9	-	CASSPSATGDEQYF
-	TRBV5-5	TRBJ2-5	CASSSLTRPETQYF
-	TRBV19	TRBJ1-1	CASSIGAGPRIEAFF
-	TRBV27	TRBJ2-7	CASSPAYEQYF
TRBD1	TRBV19	TRBJ2-2	CASSLGQGRAGELFF
TRBD2	TRBV28	TRBJ2-1	CARGLAGKQFF
-	TRBV7-9	TRBJ1-4	CASSFYGDNEKLFF
-	TRBV28	TRBJ1-6	CASSEPRGGRSSYNSPLHF